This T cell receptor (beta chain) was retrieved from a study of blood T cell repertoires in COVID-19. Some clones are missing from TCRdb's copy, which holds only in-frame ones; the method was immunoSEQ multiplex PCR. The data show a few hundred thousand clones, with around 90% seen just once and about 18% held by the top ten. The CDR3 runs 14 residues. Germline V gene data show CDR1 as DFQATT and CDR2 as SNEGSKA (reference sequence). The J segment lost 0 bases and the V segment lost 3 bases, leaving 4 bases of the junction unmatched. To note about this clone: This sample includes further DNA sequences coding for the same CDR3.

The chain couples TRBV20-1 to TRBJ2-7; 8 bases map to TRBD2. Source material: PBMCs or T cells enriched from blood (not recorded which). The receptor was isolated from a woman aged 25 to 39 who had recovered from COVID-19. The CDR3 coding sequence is TGCAGTGCTAGTGGCGGGAGGAGCTCCTACGAGCAGTACTTC. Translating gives CSASGGRSSYEQYF.